The T cell receptor (beta chain) under discussion was sequenced for a study of T cells in Graves' hyperthyroidism and ophthalmopathy. What was amplified from RNA transcripts were TCR beta CDR3 regions. First-round RT-PCR of the TCR CDR3 relied on the HTBI primer set. TCRdb ran MiXCR on the multiplex PCR reads and lists one entry per CDR3 protein. There are 480,000 or so distinct CDR3 sequences in the sample; 40% to 55% occur only once, and about 45% lies in the top ten. Germline loops: CDR1 SGHTA, CDR2 FQGNSA. With V trimmed by 5 bases and J by 7 bases, 7 bases remained unmatched. The CDR3 covers 13 residues. Notes on this clonotype: Its antigen is still unknown.

Study-wide points: Ophthalmopathy was distinguished from stable hyperthyroidism by 13 V-J signatures. The model identified upcoming ophthalmopathy a median roughly 6.5 months ahead of onset. Blood held most thyroid clonotypes expanded above 0.001 frequency.

Exclusion of a patient resulted from uncontrolled infection, other autoimmune disease, pregnancy or lactation. This receptor was obtained from an adult woman with Graves' disease, either hyperthyroidism or ophthalmopathy (not recorded which). The sample consisted of peripheral blood or thyroid tissue (not recorded which). The chain employs TRBV7-2 and TRBJ2-5, with 7 nucleotides matching TRBD1. CDR3 in DNA: TGTGCCAGCAGCGCAGAGGGGGCCGGGACCCAGTACTTC. This codes for CASSAEGAGTQYF.